The 10 T cell receptor beta chains presented below share a single source sample, sequenced in a study of T-cell memory formation after mild COVID-19. Each CDR3 protein gets one entry after TCRdb re-called the 5' RACE reads with MiXCR. The data show approximately 300,000 distinct CDR3 sequences, roughly 8.2% seen once. The sequenced sample consisted of PBMCs or a T cell subset sorted from them (not recorded which). The receptors derive from a man between 18 and 35 years old who had mild COVID-19 (a few samples of this study predate the infection). Cell type and time point are not known.

The gene calls are TRBV5-1 and TRBJ2-3; 8 nucleotides agree with TRBD2. Trimming removed 0 bases from V and 0 bases from J; junction bases left unmatched: 6. There are 17 residues in the CDR3. The germline V gene has CDR1 SGHRS and CDR2 YFSETQ. The CDR3 sequence: CASSLAASGWSTDTQYF. CDR3 nucleotides: TGCGCCAGCAGCTTGGCCGCTAGCGGGTGGAGCACAGATACGCAGTATTTT.

This clonotype has more than one count but fewer than ten. The chain employs TRBV29-1 and TRBJ2-2, with D perhaps being TRBD1 or TRBD2 (5 bases each). Germline-derived CDR1 and CDR2 are SQVTM and ANQGSEA. The CDR3 length is 12 residues. V shed 4 bases and J shed 5 bases, with 8 bases lying between them. In DNA, the CDR3 is TGCAGCGTTGGAGGGGAAACCGGGGAGCTGTTTTTT. This translates into CSVGGETGELFF.

The chain combines TRBV7-9 with TRBJ2-7; D remains ambiguous. Germline CDR1 SEHNR, CDR2 FQNEAQ (reference sequence). Trimming cost V 3 bases and J 0 bases, with 9 bases left between them. The CDR3 is made up of 14 amino acids. This chain's CDR3 is CASSLTKSSYEQYV. The CDR3 DNA follows: TGTGCCAGCAGCTTGACGAAGTCCTCCTACGAGCAGTACGTC.

The chain carries TRBV28 and TRBJ1-1, with D maybe TRBD1 (6 bases). The CDR3 is 15 residues long. The V gene's germline CDR1 is MDHEN and CDR2 SYDVKM. The germline V and J ends were trimmed by 3 bases and 4 bases, with 15 bases remaining between them. The CDR3 sequence is CASSFPQGTRTEAFF. CDR3 nucleotide sequence: TGTGCCAGCAGTTTTCCACAGGGAACCCGCACTGAAGCTTTCTTT.

In its sample, this clonotype was seen many times. The rearrangement links TRBV5-1 to TRBJ2-2, with TRBD1 matching 7 bases. The CDR3 loop spans 16 amino acids. The germline gives CDR1 SGHRS, CDR2 YFSETQ. With V trimmed by 0 bases and J by 6 bases, 8 bases remained unmatched. Here the CDR3 reads CASSLGQGPGAGELFF. The CDR3 DNA sequence: TGCGCCAGCAGCTTGGGACAGGGTCCCGGCGCCGGGGAGCTGTTTTTT.

This clonotype turned up a few times. The CDR3 protein is CASRPLGSGELFF. The CDR3 DNA follows: TGTGCCAGCAGGCCACTAGGCTCCGGGGAGCTGTTTTTT. V is TRBV7-3 and J is TRBJ2-2, with a tentative D call TRBD2 (5 bases). Germline V gene data show CDR1 as SGHTA and CDR2 as FQGTGA. The V and J ends lost 6 bases and 6 bases respectively, with 11 bases between them. This CDR3 region has 13 residues.

This chain uses TRBV20-1 with TRBJ2-1; weak D call: TRBD2 (7 bases). From germline, CDR1 is DFQATT and CDR2 SNEGSKA (reference sequence). The CDR3 is 15 residues long. The V end lost 0 bases, the J end lost 7 bases, and 16 bases lay between the germline ends. In DNA, the CDR3 is TGCAGTGCTAGAGATTACCGGGGGGCCGGGAATGAGCAGTTCTTC. It encodes CSARDYRGAGNEQFF.

This sequence joins TRBV27 and TRBJ2-3, with unresolved D. Germline V gene data show CDR1 as MNHEY and CDR2 as SMNVEV (reference sequence). V lost 2 bases, J lost 3 bases, and 9 bases lay in between. This CDR3 region has 14 residues. The CDR3 nucleotides read TGTGCCAGCAGTTTAGGTTTTGGGACAGATACGCAGTATTTT. It encodes CASSLGFGTDTQYF.

This rearrangement joins TRBV10-3 to TRBJ2-1, with D unclear. The CDR3 loop spans 14 amino acids. Trimming took off 0 bases at V and 0 bases at J, with 3 bases between the two ends. Germline values: CDR1 ENHRY, CDR2 SYGVKD. DNA for the CDR3: TGTGCCATCAGTGAGTCAACCTCCTACAATGAGCAGTTCTTC. This encodes CAISESTSYNEQFF.

This clonotype was picked up many times. The rearrangement links TRBV5-6 to TRBJ2-5; no clear D gene. The germline V and J ends were trimmed by 3 bases and 2 bases, with 5 bases remaining between them. Germline lookup yields CDR1 SGHDT and CDR2 YYEEEE. The CDR3 has 12 residues. The CDR3 sequence: CASSSAQETQYF. The CDR3 DNA follows: TGTGCCAGCAGCTCCGCGCAAGAGACCCAGTACTTC.